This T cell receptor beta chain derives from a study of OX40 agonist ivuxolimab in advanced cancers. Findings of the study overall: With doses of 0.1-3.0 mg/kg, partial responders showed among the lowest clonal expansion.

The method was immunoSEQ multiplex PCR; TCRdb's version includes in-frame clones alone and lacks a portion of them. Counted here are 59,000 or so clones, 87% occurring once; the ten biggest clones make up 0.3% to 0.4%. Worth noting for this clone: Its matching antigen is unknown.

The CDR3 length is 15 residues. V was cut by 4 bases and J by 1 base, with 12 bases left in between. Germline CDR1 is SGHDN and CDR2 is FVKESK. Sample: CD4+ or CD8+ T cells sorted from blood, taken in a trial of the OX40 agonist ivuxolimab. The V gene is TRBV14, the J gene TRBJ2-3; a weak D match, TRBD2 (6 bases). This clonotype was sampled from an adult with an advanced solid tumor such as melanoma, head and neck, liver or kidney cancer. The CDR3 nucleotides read TGTGCCAGCAGCCCCCCTAGCGAAGGCACAGATACGCAGTATTTT. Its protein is CASSPPSEGTDTQYF.